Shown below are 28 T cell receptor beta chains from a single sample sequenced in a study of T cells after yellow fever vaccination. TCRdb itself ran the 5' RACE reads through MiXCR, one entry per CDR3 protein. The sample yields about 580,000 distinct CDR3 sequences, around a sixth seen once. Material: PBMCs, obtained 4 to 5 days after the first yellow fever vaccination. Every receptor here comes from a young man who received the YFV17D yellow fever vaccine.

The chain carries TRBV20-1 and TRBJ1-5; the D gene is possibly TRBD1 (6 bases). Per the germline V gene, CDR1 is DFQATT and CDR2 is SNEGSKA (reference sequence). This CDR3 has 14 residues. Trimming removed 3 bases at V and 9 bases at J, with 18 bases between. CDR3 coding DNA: TGCAGTGCTAGGACCGGGACACCGGGTCGGCCCCAGCATTTT. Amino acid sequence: CSARTGTPGRPQHF.

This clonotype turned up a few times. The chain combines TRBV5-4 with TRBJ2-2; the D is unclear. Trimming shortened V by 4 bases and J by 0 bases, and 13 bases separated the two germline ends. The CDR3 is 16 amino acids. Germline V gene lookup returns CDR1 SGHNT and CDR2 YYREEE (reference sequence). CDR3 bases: TGTGCCAGCAGCCATATAATCACAGCGAACACCGGGGAGCTGTTTTTT. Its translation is CASSHIITANTGELFF.

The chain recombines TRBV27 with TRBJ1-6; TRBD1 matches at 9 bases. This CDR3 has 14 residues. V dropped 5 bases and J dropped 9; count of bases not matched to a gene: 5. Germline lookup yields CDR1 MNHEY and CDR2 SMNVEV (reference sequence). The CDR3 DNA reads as TGTGCCAGCAGTCCCCCGACAGGGGGTTCACCCCTCCACTTT. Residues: CASSPPTGGSPLHF.

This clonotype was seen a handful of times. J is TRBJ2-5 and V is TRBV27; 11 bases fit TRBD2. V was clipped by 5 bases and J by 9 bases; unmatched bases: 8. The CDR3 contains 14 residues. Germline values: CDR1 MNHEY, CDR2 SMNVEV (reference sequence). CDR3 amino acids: CASSTTSGGLAQYF. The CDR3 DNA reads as TGTGCCAGCAGTACAACTAGCGGGGGATTGGCCCAGTACTTC.

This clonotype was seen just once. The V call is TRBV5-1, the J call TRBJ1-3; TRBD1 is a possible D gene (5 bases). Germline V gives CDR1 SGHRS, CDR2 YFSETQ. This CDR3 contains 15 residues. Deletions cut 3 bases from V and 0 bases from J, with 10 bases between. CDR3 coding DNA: TGCGCCAGCAGCTATGGGGGTCCCTCTGGAAACACCATATATTTT. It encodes CASSYGGPSGNTIYF.

For the CDR3, the DNA is TGTGCCAGCAGCGCACCGAGGGGGGGCCTTAACACTGAAGCTTTCTTT. This encodes CASSAPRGGLNTEAFF. The chain is built from TRBV9 and TRBJ1-1; tentative D call: TRBD1 (6 bases). This CDR3 has 16 residues. CDR1 SGDLS and CDR2 YYNGEE come from the germline V gene. V lost 3 bases and J lost 2, with 17 bases in between.

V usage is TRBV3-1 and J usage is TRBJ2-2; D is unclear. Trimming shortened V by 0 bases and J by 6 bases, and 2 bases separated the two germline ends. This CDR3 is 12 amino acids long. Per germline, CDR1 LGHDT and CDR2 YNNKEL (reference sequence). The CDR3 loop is CASSQEAGELFF. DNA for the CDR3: TGTGCCAGCAGCCAAGAGGCCGGGGAGCTGTTTTTT.

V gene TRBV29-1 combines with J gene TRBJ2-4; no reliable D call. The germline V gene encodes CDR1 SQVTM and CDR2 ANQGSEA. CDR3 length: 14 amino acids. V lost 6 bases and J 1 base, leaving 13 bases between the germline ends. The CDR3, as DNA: TGCAGCGTCAAGTCTGATTGGGCCAAAAACATTCAGTACTTC. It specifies CSVKSDWAKNIQYF.

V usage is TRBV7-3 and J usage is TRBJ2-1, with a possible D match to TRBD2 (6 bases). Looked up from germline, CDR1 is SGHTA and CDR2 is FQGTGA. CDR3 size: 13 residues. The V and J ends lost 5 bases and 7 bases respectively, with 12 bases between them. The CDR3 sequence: CASSPTRGNEQFF. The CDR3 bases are TGTGCCAGCAGCCCCACGCGGGGAAATGAGCAGTTCTTC.

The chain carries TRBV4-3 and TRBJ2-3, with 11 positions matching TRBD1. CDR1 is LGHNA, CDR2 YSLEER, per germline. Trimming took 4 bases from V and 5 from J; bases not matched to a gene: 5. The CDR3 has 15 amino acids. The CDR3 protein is CASSPDRGHEDTQYF. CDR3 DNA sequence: TGCGCCAGCAGCCCGGACAGGGGGCATGAAGATACGCAGTATTTT.

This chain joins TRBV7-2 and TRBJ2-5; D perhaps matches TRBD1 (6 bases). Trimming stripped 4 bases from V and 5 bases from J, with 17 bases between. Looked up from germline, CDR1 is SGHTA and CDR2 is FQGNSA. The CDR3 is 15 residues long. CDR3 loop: CASSWQGQRPETQYF. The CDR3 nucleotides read TGTGCCAGCAGCTGGCAGGGACAACGGCCCGAGACCCAGTACTTC.

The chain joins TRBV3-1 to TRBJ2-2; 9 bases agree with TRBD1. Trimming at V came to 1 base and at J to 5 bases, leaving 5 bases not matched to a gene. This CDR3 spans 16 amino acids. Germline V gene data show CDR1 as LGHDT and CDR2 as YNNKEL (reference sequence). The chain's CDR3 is CASSQGPGQGTGELFF. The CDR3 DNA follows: TGTGCCAGCAGCCAAGGGCCGGGACAGGGAACCGGGGAGCTGTTTTTT.

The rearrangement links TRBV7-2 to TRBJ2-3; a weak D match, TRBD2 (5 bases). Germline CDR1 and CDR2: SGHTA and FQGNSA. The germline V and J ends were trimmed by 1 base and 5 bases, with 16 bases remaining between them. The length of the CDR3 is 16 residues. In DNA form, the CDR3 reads TGTGCCAGCAGCTTAGTGGGCGGGCCTAGTGGAGATACGCAGTATTTT. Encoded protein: CASSLVGGPSGDTQYF.

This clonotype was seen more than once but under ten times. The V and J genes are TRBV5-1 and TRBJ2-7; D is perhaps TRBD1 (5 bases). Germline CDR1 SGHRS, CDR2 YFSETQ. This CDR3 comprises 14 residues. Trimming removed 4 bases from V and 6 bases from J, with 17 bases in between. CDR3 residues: CASSPGPGPREQYV. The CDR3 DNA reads TGCGCCAGCAGCCCTGGCCCAGGGCCTCGCGAGCAGTACGTC.

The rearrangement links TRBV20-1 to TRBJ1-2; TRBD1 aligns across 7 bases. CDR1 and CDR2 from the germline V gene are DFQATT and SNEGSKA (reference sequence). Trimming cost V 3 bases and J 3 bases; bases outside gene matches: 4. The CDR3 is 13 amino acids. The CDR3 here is CSARATGDYGYTF. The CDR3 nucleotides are TGCAGTGCTAGGGCTACAGGGGACTATGGCTACACCTTC.

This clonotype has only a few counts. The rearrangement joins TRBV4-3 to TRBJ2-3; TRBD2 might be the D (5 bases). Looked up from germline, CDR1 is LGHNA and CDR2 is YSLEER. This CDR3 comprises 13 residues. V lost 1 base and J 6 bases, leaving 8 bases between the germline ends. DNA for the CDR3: TGCGCCAGCAGCCAAGTGGAGCGGGATACGCAGTATTTT. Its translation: CASSQVERDTQYF.

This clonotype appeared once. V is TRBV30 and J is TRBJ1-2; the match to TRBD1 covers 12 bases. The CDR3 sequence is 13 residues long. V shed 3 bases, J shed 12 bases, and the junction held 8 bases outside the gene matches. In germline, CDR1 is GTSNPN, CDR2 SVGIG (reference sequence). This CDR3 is CAWRGTGGRGDTF. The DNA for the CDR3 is TGTGCCTGGAGGGGGACAGGGGGCAGGGGGGACACCTTC.

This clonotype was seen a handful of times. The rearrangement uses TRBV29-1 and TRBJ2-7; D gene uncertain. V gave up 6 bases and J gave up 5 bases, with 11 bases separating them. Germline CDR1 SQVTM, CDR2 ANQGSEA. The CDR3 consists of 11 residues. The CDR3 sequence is CSVNIGHEQYV. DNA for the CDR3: TGCAGCGTCAACATTGGCCACGAGCAGTACGTC.

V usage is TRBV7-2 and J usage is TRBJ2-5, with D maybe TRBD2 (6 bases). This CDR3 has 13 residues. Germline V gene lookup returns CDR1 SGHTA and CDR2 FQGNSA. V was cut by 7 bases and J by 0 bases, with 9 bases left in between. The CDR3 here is CASKRGYQETQYF. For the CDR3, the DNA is TGTGCCAGCAAACGGGGGTACCAAGAGACCCAGTACTTC.

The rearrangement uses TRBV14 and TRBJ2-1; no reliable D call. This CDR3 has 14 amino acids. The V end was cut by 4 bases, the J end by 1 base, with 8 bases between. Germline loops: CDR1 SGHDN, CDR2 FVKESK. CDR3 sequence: CASSLVRSYNEQFF. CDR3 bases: TGTGCCAGCAGCCTGGTAAGGTCCTACAATGAGCAGTTCTTC.

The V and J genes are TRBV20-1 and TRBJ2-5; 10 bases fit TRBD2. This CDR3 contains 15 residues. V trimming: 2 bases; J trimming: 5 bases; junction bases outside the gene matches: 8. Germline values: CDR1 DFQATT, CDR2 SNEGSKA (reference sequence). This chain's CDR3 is CSARLSGGAKETQYF. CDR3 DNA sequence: TGCAGTGCTAGATTAAGCGGGGGGGCTAAGGAGACCCAGTACTTC.

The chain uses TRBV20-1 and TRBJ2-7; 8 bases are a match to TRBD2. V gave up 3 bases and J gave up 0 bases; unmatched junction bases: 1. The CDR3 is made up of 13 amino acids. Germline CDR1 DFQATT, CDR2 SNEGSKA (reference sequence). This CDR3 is CSASGGVSYEQYF. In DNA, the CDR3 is TGCAGTGCTAGCGGGGGGGTCTCCTACGAGCAGTACTTC.

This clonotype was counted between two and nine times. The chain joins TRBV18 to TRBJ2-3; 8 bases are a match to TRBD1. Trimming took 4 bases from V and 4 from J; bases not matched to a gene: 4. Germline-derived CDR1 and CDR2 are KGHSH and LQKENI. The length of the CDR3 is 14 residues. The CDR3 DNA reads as TGTGCCAGCTCACGCACACAGGGGGCAGATACGCAGTATTTT. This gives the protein CASSRTQGADTQYF.

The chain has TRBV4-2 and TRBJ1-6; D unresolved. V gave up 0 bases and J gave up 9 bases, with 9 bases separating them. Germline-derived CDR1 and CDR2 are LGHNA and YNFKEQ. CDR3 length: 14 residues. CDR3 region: CASSQDLGISPLHF. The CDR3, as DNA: TGTGCCAGCAGCCAAGATCTAGGGATTTCACCCCTCCACTTT.

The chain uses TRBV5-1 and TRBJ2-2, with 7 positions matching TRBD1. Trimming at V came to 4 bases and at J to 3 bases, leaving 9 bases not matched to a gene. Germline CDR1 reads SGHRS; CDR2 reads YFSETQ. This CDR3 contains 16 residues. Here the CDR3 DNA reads TGCGCCAGCAGCCTCACGGGACAGCAGGACACCGGGGAGCTGTTTTTT. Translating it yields CASSLTGQQDTGELFF.

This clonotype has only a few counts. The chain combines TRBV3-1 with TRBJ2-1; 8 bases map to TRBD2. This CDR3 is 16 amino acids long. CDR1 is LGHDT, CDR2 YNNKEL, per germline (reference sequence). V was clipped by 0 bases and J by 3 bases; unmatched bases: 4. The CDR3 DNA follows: TGTGCCAGCAGCCAAGATCGGGGGGGCTTCTACAATGAGCAGTTCTTC. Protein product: CASSQDRGGFYNEQFF.

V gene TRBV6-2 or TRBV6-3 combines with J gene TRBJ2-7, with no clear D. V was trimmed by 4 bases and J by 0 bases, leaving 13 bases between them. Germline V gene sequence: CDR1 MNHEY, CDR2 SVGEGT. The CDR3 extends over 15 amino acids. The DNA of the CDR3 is TGTGCCAGCAGTTTTTCCTCCCCGTCCTCCTACGAGCAGTACTTC. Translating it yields CASSFSSPSSYEQYF.

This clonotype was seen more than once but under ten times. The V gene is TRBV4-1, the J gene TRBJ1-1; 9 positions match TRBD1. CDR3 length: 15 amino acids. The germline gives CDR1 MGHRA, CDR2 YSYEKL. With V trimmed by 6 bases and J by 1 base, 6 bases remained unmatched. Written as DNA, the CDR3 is TGCGCCAGCAGGGACAGGGGTGTTTCGAACACTGAAGCTTTCTTT. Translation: CASRDRGVSNTEAFF.